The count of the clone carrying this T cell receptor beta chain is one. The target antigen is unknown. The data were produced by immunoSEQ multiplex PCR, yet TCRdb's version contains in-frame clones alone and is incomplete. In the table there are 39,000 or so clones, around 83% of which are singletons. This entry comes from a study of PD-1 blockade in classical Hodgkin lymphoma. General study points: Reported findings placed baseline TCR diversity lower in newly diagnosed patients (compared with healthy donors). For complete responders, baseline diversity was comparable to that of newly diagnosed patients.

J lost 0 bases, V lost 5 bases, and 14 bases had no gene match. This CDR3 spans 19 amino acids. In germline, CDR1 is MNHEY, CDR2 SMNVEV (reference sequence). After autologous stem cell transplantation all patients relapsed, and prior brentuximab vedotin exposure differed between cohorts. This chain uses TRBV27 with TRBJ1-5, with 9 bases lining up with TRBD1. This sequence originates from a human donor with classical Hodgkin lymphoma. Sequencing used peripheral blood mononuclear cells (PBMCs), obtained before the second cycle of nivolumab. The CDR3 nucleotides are TGTGCCAGCAGTCGAACCGGGACAGGGTTTGGCAATAGCAATCAGCCCCAGCATTTT. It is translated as CASSRTGTGFGNSNQPQHF.